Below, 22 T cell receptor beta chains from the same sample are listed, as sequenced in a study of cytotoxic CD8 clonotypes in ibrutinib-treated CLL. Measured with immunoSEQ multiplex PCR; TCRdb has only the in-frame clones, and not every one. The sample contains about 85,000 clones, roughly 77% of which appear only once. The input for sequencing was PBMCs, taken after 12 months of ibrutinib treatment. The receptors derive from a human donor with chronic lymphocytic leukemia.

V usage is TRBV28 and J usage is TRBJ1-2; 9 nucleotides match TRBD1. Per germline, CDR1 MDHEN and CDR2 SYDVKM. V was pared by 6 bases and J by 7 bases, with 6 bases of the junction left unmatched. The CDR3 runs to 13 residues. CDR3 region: CASSPGTGSGYTF. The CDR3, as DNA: TGTGCCAGCAGCCCCGGGACAGGGTCTGGCTACACCTTC.

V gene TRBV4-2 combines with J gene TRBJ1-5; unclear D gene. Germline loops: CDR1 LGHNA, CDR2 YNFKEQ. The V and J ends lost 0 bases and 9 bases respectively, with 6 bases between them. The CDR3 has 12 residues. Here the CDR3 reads CASSQEEGPQHF. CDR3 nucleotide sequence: TGTGCCAGCAGCCAAGAAGAGGGGCCCCAGCATTTT.

The CDR3 is CASSQGQGLNTEAFF. CDR3 DNA sequence: TGTGCCAGTAGTCAGGGGCAGGGCCTGAACACTGAAGCTTTCTTT. This chain joins TRBV19 and TRBJ1-1; tentatively, D is TRBD1 (6 bases). CDR3 length: 15 residues. Germline V gene data show CDR1 as LNHDA and CDR2 as SQIVND (reference sequence). The V and J ends lost 5 bases and 0 bases respectively, with 13 bases between them.

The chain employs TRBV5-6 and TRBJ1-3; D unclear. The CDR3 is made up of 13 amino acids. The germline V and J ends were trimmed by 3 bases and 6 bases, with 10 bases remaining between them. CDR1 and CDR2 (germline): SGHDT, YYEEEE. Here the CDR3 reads CASSWGISNTIYF. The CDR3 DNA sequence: TGTGCCAGCAGCTGGGGAATCTCAAACACCATATATTTT. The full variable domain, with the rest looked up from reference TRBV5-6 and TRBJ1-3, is DAGVTQSPTHLIKTRGQQVTLRCSPKSGHDTVSWYQQALGQGPQFIFQYYEEEERQRGNFPDRFSGHQFPNYSSELNVNALLLGDSALYLCASSWGISNTIYFGEGSWLTVV.

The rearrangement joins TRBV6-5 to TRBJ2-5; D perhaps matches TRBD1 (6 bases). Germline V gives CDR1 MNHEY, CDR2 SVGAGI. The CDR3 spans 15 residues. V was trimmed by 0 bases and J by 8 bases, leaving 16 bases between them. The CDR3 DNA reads TGTGCCAGCAGTTACTCGGGGGCCCGGATCCGTACCCAGTACTTC. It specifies CASSYSGARIRTQYF.

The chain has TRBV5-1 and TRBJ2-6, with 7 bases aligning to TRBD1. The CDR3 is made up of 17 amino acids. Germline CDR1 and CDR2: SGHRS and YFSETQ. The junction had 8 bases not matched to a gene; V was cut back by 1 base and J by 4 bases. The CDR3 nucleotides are TGCGCCAGCAGCTTGCCGTCGACAGGGACCGGGGCCAACGTCCTGACTTTC. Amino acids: CASSLPSTGTGANVLTF.

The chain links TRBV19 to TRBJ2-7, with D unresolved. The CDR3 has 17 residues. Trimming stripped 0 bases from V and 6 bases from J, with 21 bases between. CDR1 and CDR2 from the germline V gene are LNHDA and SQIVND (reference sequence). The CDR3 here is CASSIDGPPLGSGEQYF. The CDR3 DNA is TGTGCCAGTAGTATAGATGGGCCCCCCCTGGGGTCCGGCGAGCAGTACTTC.

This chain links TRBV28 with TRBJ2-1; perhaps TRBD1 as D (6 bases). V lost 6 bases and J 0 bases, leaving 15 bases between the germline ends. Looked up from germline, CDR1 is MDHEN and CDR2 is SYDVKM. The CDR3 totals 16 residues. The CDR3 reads CASSIDRTNSYNEQFF. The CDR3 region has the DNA TGTGCCAGCAGCATCGACAGGACCAACTCCTACAATGAGCAGTTCTTC. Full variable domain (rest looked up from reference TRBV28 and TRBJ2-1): DVKVTQSSRYLVKRTGEKVFLECVQDMDHENMFWYRQDPGLGLRLIYFSYDVKMKEKGDIPEGYSVSREKKERFSLILESASTNQTSMYLCASSIDRTNSYNEQFFGPGTRLTVL.

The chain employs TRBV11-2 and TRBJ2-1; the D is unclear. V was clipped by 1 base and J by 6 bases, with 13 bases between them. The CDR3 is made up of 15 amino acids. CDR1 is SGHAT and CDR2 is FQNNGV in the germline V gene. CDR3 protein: CASSLGPGVGNEQFF. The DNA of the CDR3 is TGTGCCAGCAGCTTAGGCCCTGGGGTAGGCAATGAGCAGTTCTTC.

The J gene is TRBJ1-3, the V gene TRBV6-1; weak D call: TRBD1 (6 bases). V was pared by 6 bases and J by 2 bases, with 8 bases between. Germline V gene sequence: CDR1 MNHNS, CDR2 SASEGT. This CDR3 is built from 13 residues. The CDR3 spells CASRDSAGNTIYF. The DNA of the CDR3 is TGTGCCAGCAGGGACAGCGCTGGAAACACCATATATTTT.

CDR3 protein: CASSLGFSGSYEQYF. CDR3 DNA: TGTGCCAGCAGCTTAGGTTTTAGCGGGAGCTACGAGCAGTACTTC. J is TRBJ2-7 and V is TRBV7-9; TRBD2 aligns across 9 bases. J gave up 3 bases and V 1 base, and 4 bases lay outside the gene matches. This CDR3 is 15 amino acids long. Looked up from germline, CDR1 is SEHNR and CDR2 is FQNEAQ (reference sequence).

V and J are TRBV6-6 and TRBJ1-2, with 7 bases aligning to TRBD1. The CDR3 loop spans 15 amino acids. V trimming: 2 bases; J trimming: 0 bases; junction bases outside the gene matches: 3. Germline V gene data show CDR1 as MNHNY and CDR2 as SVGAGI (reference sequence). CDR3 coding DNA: TGTGCCAGCAGTTACCCCGGGACAGCTAACTATGGCTACACCTTC. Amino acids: CASSYPGTANYGYTF.

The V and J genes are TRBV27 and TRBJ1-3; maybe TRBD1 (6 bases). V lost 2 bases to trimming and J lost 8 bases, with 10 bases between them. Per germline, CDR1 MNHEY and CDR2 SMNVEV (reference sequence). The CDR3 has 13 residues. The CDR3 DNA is TGTGCCAGCAGTTTAAGGGGGGCGGACACCATATATTTT. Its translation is CASSLRGADTIYF.

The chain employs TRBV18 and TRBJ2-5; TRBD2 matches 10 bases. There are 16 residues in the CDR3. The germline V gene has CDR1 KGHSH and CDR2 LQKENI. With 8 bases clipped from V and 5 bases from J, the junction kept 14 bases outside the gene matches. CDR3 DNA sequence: TGTGCCAGCACCCCGCAAAGCGGGGGGGCGGCGGAGACCCAGTACTTC. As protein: CASTPQSGGAAETQYF.

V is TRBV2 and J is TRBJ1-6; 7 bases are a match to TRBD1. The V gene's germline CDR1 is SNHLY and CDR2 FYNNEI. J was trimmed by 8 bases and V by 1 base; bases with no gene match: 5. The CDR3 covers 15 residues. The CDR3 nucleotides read TGTGCCAGCAGTGAAGGGCAGGGGGGTGATTCACCCCTCCACTTT. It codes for CASSEGQGGDSPLHF.

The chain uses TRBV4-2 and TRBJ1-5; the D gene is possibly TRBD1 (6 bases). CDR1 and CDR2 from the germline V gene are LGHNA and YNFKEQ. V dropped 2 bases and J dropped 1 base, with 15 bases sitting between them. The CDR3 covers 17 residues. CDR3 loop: CASSQPPGRGSNQPQHF. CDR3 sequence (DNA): TGTGCCAGCAGCCAACCCCCTGGGAGGGGGAGCAATCAGCCCCAGCATTTT.

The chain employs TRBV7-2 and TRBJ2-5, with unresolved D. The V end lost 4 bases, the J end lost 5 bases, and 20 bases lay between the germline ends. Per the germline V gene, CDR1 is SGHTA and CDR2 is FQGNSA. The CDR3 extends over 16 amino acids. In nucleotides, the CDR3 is TGTGCCAGCAGCTCGAGTTGGGCGCCCCTGGGGGAGACCCAGTACTTC. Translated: CASSSSWAPLGETQYF. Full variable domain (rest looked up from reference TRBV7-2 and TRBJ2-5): GAGVSQSPSNKVTEKGKDVELRCDPISGHTALYWYRQSLGQGLEFLIYFQGNSAPDKSGLPSDRFSAERTGGSVSTLTIQRTQQEDSAVYLCASSSSWAPLGETQYFGPGTRLLVL.

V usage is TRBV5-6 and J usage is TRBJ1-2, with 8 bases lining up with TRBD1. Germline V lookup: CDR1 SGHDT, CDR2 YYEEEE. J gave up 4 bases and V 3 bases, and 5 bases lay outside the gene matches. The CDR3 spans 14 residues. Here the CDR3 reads CASSSTGAGYGYTF. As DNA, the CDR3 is TGTGCCAGCAGCTCGACAGGGGCCGGCTATGGCTACACCTTC.

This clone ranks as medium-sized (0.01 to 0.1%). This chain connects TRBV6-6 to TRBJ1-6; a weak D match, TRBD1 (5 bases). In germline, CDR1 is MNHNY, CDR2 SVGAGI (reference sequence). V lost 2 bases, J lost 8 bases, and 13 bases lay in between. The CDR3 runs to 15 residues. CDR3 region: CASSYLVGGDSPLHF. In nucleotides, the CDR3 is TGTGCCAGCAGTTACCTCGTTGGGGGTGATTCACCCCTCCACTTT.

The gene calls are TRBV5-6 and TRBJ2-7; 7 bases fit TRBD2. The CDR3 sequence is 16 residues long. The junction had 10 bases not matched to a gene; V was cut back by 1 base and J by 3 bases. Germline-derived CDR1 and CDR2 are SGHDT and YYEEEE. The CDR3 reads CASSLWGGYLSYEQYF. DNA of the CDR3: TGTGCCAGCAGCTTGTGGGGGGGTTACTTGAGCTACGAGCAGTACTTC.

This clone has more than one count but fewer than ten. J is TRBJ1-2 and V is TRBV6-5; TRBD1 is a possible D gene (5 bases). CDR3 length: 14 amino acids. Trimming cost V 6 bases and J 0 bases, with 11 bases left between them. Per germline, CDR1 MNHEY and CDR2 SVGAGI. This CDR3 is CASRRGGANYGYTF. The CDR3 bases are TGTGCCAGCAGGCGGGGCGGAGCTAACTATGGCTACACCTTC.

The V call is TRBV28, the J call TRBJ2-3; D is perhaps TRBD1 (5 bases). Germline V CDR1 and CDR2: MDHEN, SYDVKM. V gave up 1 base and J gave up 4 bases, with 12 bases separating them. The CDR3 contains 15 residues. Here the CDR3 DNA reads TGTGCCAGCAGTTTATATCAGGGAAGTGCAGATACGCAGTATTTT. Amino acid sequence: CASSLYQGSADTQYF. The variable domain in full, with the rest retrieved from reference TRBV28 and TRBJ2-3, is DVKVTQSSRYLVKRTGEKVFLECVQDMDHENMFWYRQDPGLGLRLIYFSYDVKMKEKGDIPEGYSVSREKKERFSLILESASTNQTSMYLCASSLYQGSADTQYFGPGTRLTVL.